Included here is one T cell receptor (beta chain) sequence, with context. With 5 bases removed from V and 11 bases from J, the gap between germline ends came to 13 bases. Germline CDR1 is PRHDT and CDR2 is FYEKMQ (reference sequence). This CDR3 has 12 residues. The data were obtained in a study of T-cell memory formation after mild COVID-19. TCRdb reanalysed the 5' RACE reads using MiXCR and keeps one entry per CDR3 protein. The table has a few hundred thousand distinct CDR3 sequences, around 28% seen once. Material for sequencing was PBMCs or a T cell subset sorted from them (not recorded which). The receptor was derived from an adult woman who had mild COVID-19 (a few samples of this study predate the infection). Cell type and time point are not known. V usage is TRBV13 and J usage is TRBJ2-1; D not certain. CDR3 region: CASSLPRRKQFF. The CDR3 DNA follows: TGTGCCAGCAGCCTACCCCGGCGTAAGCAGTTCTTC.